The 26 T cell receptor beta chains listed next were all sequenced from one sample in a study of response to subunit inactivated influenza vaccine. TCRdb ran MiXCR on the RT-PCR reads and lists one entry per CDR3 protein. The profile shows 550,000 to 800,000 distinct CDR3 sequences, approximately 15% of them singletons. The sample was PBMCs from blood, taken around two weeks before vaccination. These receptors were obtained from a man aged 45 to 65 who received an inactivated influenza vaccine.

This clonotype was observed a few times. This chain uses TRBV5-1 with TRBJ2-1; unclear D gene. The CDR3 has 13 amino acids. V shed 4 bases and J shed 5 bases, with 10 bases lying between them. Germline CDR1 is SGHRS and CDR2 is YFSETQ. The CDR3 loop is CASSRRADNEQFF. As DNA, the CDR3 is TGCGCCAGCAGCCGCCGCGCGGACAATGAGCAGTTCTTC. Complete variable domain (other parts from reference TRBV5-1 and TRBJ2-1): KAGVTQTPRYLIKTRGQQVTLSCSPISGHRSVSWYQQTPGQGLQFLFEYFSETQRNKGNFPGRFSGRQFSNSRSEMNVSTLELGDSALYLCASSRRADNEQFFGPGTRLTVL.

Ten or more counts support this clonotype. The rearrangement uses TRBV5-6 and TRBJ2-7, with a possible D match to TRBD2 (6 bases). CDR1 SGHDT and CDR2 YYEEEE come from the germline V gene. Trimming took off 5 bases at V and 0 bases at J, with 12 bases between the two ends. This CDR3 is 14 amino acids long. The CDR3, as DNA: TGTGCCAGCAGTTCTCAGGGAGGCTCCTACGAGCAGTACTTC. Protein product: CASSSQGGSYEQYF.

This clonotype was detected many times. This chain's CDR3 is CASSLTGRNQPQHF. DNA of the CDR3: TGTGCCAGCAGCCTTACGGGCCGAAATCAGCCCCAGCATTTT. The rearrangement uses TRBV7-8 and TRBJ1-5; D unresolved. The CDR3 spans 14 residues. Trimming left V 5 bases short and J 4 bases short, with 12 bases between. Per germline, CDR1 SGHVS and CDR2 FQNEAQ. The whole variable domain, filled in from reference TRBV7-8 and TRBJ1-5, reads GAGVSQSPRYKVAKRGQDVALRCDPISGHVSLFWYQQALGQGPEFLTYFQNEAQLDKSGLPSDRFFAERPEGSVSTLKIQRTQQEDSAVYLCASSLTGRNQPQHFGDGTRLSIL.

The chain combines TRBV20-1 with TRBJ2-7, with D maybe TRBD1 (6 bases). This CDR3 comprises 13 residues. The germline V gene encodes CDR1 DFQATT and CDR2 SNEGSKA (reference sequence). V gave up 4 bases and J gave up 2 bases, with 12 bases separating them. The CDR3 loop is CSAIPGVPYEQYF. DNA for the CDR3: TGCAGTGCTATCCCAGGGGTTCCCTACGAGCAGTACTTC.

This clonotype was observed many times. The V gene is TRBV7-2, the J gene TRBJ2-3; 11 bases align to TRBD2. The ends lost 5 bases at V and 5 bases at J; junction bases unmatched: 9. There are 16 residues in the CDR3. The germline V gene has CDR1 SGHTA and CDR2 FQGNSA. CDR3 protein: CASSPGLAGSGDTQYF. The CDR3 DNA is TGTGCCAGCAGCCCCGGACTAGCGGGCTCGGGAGATACGCAGTATTTT.

This clonotype was counted at least ten times. The CDR3 does not end in the conserved phenylalanine or tryptophan, so this is likely a read error. The DNA is omitted, as the CDR3 cannot be located on it reliably, and the CDR3 follows TCRdb's listing. This chain joins TRBV4-2 and TRBJ2-1; TRBD2, the table's D call, was not compared with the DNA. The CDR3 has 13 residues if both end residues are counted. CDR1 and CDR2 from the germline V gene are LGHNA and YNFKEQ. The CDR3 spells CASSQKLAGGPDS.

In its sample, this clonotype was seen a few times. The J gene is TRBJ2-3, the V gene TRBV12-3 or TRBV12-4; 11 nucleotides match TRBD2. The V and J ends lost 6 bases and 3 bases, in that order; junction bases with no gene match: 17. The CDR3 contains 19 residues. In DNA form, the CDR3 reads TGTGCCAGCAGGCCGCCGGGACTAGCGGTCGGAGATAGGACAGATACGCAGTATTTT. This gives the protein CASRPPGLAVGDRTDTQYF.

The chain joins TRBV18 to TRBJ2-5; D is undetermined. The CDR3 length is 13 residues. Germline assignment: CDR1 KGHSH and CDR2 LQKENI. Trimming took 4 bases from V and 1 from J, leaving 7 bases between them. The CDR3 region is CASSQAVQETQYF. The CDR3 nucleotides read TGTGCCAGCTCACAGGCAGTCCAAGAGACCCAGTACTTC.

Many counts were recorded for this clonotype. V is TRBV20-1 and J is TRBJ2-1; 8 nucleotides align to TRBD2. V trimming: 0 bases; J trimming: 5 bases; junction bases outside the gene matches: 3. This CDR3 comprises 14 residues. Germline CDR1 reads DFQATT; CDR2 reads SNEGSKA (reference sequence). The CDR3 loop reads CSARDLAGDNEQFF. CDR3 in DNA: TGCAGTGCTAGAGATCTAGCGGGTGACAATGAGCAGTTCTTC.

The rearrangement uses TRBV24-1 and TRBJ2-5, with a possible D match to TRBD1 (6 bases). Germline lookup yields CDR1 KGHDR and CDR2 SFDVKD. CDR3 length: 16 amino acids. V dropped 3 bases and J dropped 5 bases, with 18 bases sitting between them. CDR3 in amino acids: CATSDRGRGFRETQYF. In DNA form, the CDR3 reads TGTGCCACCAGTGATCGAGGCAGGGGATTCCGGGAGACCCAGTACTTC.

The V and J genes are TRBV15 and TRBJ2-7, with TRBD2 matching over 9 bases. This CDR3 contains 15 residues. Germline assignment: CDR1 LNHNV and CDR2 YYDKDF (reference sequence). The ends lost 0 bases at V and 2 bases at J; junction bases unmatched: 2. The CDR3, as DNA: TGTGCCACCAGCAGAGAGGCTAGCGGGACCTACGAGCAGTACTTC. It encodes CATSREASGTYEQYF.

The rearrangement links TRBV29-1 to TRBJ2-1; 8 nucleotides match TRBD1. CDR1 and CDR2 (germline): SQVTM, ANQGSEA. The CDR3 runs to 15 residues. V dropped 0 bases and J dropped 4; count of bases not matched to a gene: 5. The CDR3 nucleotides read TGCAGCGTTGAAGATAGGGACAGGCCTTACAATGAGCAGTTCTTC. Amino acid sequence: CSVEDRDRPYNEQFF.

This clonotype was seen more than once but under ten times. The chain links TRBV20-1 to TRBJ1-1; possibly TRBD1 for D (6 bases). This CDR3 is built from 15 residues. V was trimmed by 2 bases and J by 5 bases, leaving 18 bases between them. CDR1 and CDR2 from the germline V gene are DFQATT and SNEGSKA (reference sequence). CDR3 amino acids: CSARPETGMMTEAFF. The CDR3 coding sequence is TGCAGTGCTAGACCCGAAACAGGGATGATGACTGAAGCTTTCTTT.

J is TRBJ1-2 and V is TRBV18; D is unresolved. CDR1 KGHSH and CDR2 LQKENI come from the germline V gene. The CDR3 consists of 12 residues. The V end was cut by 4 bases, the J end by 3 bases, with 6 bases between. For the CDR3, the DNA is TGTGCCAGCTCACACGGGGACTATGGCTACACCTTC. The encoded protein is CASSHGDYGYTF.

This sequence joins TRBV18 and TRBJ2-3; 8 bases agree with TRBD2. CDR1 is KGHSH, CDR2 LQKENI, per germline. This CDR3 is 16 amino acids long. V was pared by 6 bases and J by 2 bases, with 10 bases of the junction left unmatched. The chain's CDR3 is CASSSGGAGVTDTQYF. The CDR3 DNA reads TGTGCCAGCTCCTCCGGGGGAGCGGGAGTCACAGATACGCAGTATTTT.

This sequence joins TRBV28 and TRBJ2-7; TRBD1 might be the D (5 bases). The V gene's germline CDR1 is MDHEN and CDR2 SYDVKM. The CDR3 length is 14 residues. Trimming shortened V by 4 bases and J by 3 bases, and 13 bases separated the two germline ends. CDR3 DNA sequence: TGTGCCAGCAGTTCCGACAGCCAGAGCTACGAGCAGTACTTC. Amino acid sequence: CASSSDSQSYEQYF.

The chain carries TRBV6-2 or TRBV6-3 and TRBJ2-1, with 13 bases identical to TRBD2. The germline gives CDR1 MNHEY, CDR2 SVGEGT. CDR3 length equals 21 residues. With 6 bases clipped from V and 4 bases from J, the junction kept 21 bases outside the gene matches. The CDR3 is CASSLRPGGLAGPSIYNEQFF. DNA for the CDR3: TGTGCCAGCAGCCTTCGCCCCGGGGGACTAGCGGGACCGTCAATATACAATGAGCAGTTCTTC.

In this sample, this clonotype turned up a few times. V and J are TRBV14 and TRBJ2-3, with 8 bases identical to TRBD1. Germline V gene sequence: CDR1 SGHDN, CDR2 FVKESK. Trimming at V came to 1 base and at J to 8 bases, leaving 8 bases not matched to a gene. The length of the CDR3 is 15 residues. CDR3 in amino acids: CASSQVGTGQFTQYF. CDR3 DNA: TGTGCCAGCAGCCAAGTCGGGACAGGACAATTTACGCAGTATTTT. The variable domain in full, with the rest retrieved from reference TRBV14 and TRBJ2-3, is EAGVTQFPSHSVIEKGQTVTLRCDPISGHDNLYWYRRVMGKEIKFLLHFVKESKQDESGMPNNRFLAERTGGTYSTLKVQPAELEDSGVYFCASSQVGTGQFTQYFGPGTRLTVL.

The CDR3 spells CSAKRGNTDTQYF. CDR3 sequence (DNA): TGCAGTGCTAAGCGGGGGAACACAGATACGCAGTATTTT. The chain links TRBV20-1 to TRBJ2-3; 8 nucleotides align to TRBD2. The CDR3 covers 13 residues. Germline trimming cut 4 bases from V and 2 bases from J; bases unmatched to any gene: 2. The germline gives CDR1 DFQATT, CDR2 SNEGSKA (reference sequence).

This clonotype was found a few times. This chain joins TRBV4-1 and TRBJ1-2; 10 positions agree with TRBD1. CDR1 is MGHRA and CDR2 is YSYEKL in the germline V gene. CDR3 size: 16 residues. V gave up 1 base and J gave up 8 bases; unmatched junction bases: 10. The CDR3 is CASSQADRGRSKGYTF. In DNA form, the CDR3 reads TGCGCCAGCAGCCAAGCTGACAGGGGGCGTTCAAAGGGCTACACCTTC.

A few counts support this clonotype. The V and J genes are TRBV20-1 and TRBJ2-3; 9 positions match TRBD1. Germline trimming cut 0 bases from V and 9 bases from J; bases unmatched to any gene: 10. Germline CDR1 and CDR2: DFQATT and SNEGSKA (reference sequence). The length of the CDR3 is 15 residues. CDR3 DNA sequence: TGCAGTGCTAGAGAGGACAGGGGAGATCTCGGGACGCAGTATTTT. Protein sequence: CSAREDRGDLGTQYF.

There are a few counts of this clonotype. The chain joins TRBV11-2 to TRBJ2-3; 9 nucleotides agree with TRBD2. The CDR3 contains 16 residues. Trimming removed 5 bases from V and 3 bases from J; junction bases left unmatched: 9. Germline loops: CDR1 SGHAT, CDR2 FQNNGV. The CDR3 loop is CASSHKSGGITDTQYF. DNA of the CDR3: TGTGCCAGCAGCCATAAGAGCGGGGGGATAACAGATACGCAGTATTTT.

This clonotype has just a few counts. The chain combines TRBV6-1 with TRBJ2-1; 9 bases align to TRBD1. V trimming: 0 bases; J trimming: 7 bases; junction bases outside the gene matches: 1. Per germline, CDR1 MNHNS and CDR2 SASEGT. This CDR3 is 14 amino acids long. Written as DNA, the CDR3 is TGTGCCAGCAGTGAAGCGGGACAGGGAAATGAGCAGTTCTTC. It is translated as CASSEAGQGNEQFF.

This clonotype was seen a few times. The chain combines TRBV5-1 with TRBJ1-2, with D uncertain. Trimming took 3 bases from V and 3 from J, leaving 12 bases between them. This CDR3 is 14 amino acids long. Germline V gene sequence: CDR1 SGHRS, CDR2 YFSETQ. The CDR3 sequence is CASSSPSGDYGYTF. The CDR3 nucleotides read TGCGCCAGCAGCTCCCCGAGCGGCGACTATGGCTACACCTTC.

This chain links TRBV20-1 with TRBJ1-2; D uncertain. The germline V and J ends were trimmed by 8 bases and 8 bases, with 12 bases remaining between them. Germline loops: CDR1 DFQATT, CDR2 SNEGSKA (reference sequence). This CDR3 contains 10 residues. CDR3 DNA sequence: TGCAGTTCACTTGTGGTAGGCTACACCTTC. Amino acids: CSSLVVGYTF.

The sample holds many counts of this clonotype. The rearrangement uses TRBV10-3 and TRBJ2-5; the match to TRBD2 covers 9 bases. The germline V gene encodes CDR1 ENHRY and CDR2 SYGVKD. The CDR3 loop spans 17 amino acids. With 4 bases clipped from V and 5 bases from J, the junction kept 14 bases outside the gene matches. For the CDR3, the DNA is TGTGCCATCAGTGCCGCCCCAGCGGGGGGCCTTGGGGAGACCCAGTACTTC. Protein sequence: CAISAAPAGGLGETQYF.